This T cell receptor beta chain was profiled in a study of neurological immune-mediated disorders. From 15-18 subjects, over 160 million TCR-beta sequences were obtained in each sequencing run. MiXCR, run by TCRdb on the 5' RACE reads, gives a single entry per CDR3 protein. The table includes tens of thousands of distinct CDR3 sequences, over 8.5% detected once. Time point: longitudinal time-point 1 (baseline). The CDR3 is made up of 16 amino acids. Germline V lookup: CDR1 MNHNY, CDR2 SVGAGI (reference sequence). J gave up 7 bases and V 0 bases, and 8 bases lay outside the gene matches. This clonotype was counted ten times or more.

The chain carries TRBV6-6 and TRBJ2-7, with TRBD2 identical over 11 bases. The material sequenced was PBMCs. The receptor comes from a male donor with HTLV-1-associated myelopathy (HAM/TSP). CDR3 in DNA: TGTGCCAGCAGTTACTCTGTAGCGGGGGGGCTTTCAGAGCAGTACTTC. This translates into CASSYSVAGGLSEQYF.